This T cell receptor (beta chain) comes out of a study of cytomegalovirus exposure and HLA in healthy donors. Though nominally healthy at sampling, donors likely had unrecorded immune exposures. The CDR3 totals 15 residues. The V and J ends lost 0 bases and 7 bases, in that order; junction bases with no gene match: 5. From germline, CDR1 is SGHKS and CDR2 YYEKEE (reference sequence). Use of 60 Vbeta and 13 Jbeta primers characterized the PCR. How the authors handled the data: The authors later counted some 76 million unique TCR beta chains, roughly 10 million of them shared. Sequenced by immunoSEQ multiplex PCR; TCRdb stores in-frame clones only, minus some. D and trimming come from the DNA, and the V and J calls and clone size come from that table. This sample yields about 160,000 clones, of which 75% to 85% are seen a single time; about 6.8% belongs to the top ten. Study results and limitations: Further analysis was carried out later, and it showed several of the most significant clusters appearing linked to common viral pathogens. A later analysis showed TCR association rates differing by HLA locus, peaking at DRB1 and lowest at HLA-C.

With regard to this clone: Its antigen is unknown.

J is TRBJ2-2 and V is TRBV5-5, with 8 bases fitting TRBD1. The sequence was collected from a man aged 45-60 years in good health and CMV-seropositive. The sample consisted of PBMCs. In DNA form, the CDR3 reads TGTGCCAGCAGCTTGGCACAGGGGGTGATCGGGGAGCTGTTTTTT. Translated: CASSLAQGVIGELFF.